The present TCR beta chain was sequenced within a study of shared clonotypes between healthy human individuals. Study in general: The donors, a couple of women and three men, were aged 18 to 49.

At the deep level, the assay was run. The data were produced by immunoSEQ multiplex PCR, yet TCRdb's version contains in-frame clones alone and is incomplete. The data hold some 500,000 clones, with 70% to 80% observed a single time. Germline V lookup: CDR1 MNHEY, CDR2 SMNVEV (reference sequence). Trimming removed 6 bases at V and 0 bases at J, with 11 bases between. This CDR3 has 14 amino acids. The genes are TRBV27 and TRBJ1-1; D gene unclear. This receptor was obtained from a middle-aged woman in good health. Some clones in this sample may be carry-over from other donors' samples. Source material: PBMCs. CDR3 DNA: TGTGCCAGCAGGTTGAGGAATCTGAACACTGAAGCTTTCTTT. It specifies CASRLRNLNTEAFF.